This section outlines one T cell receptor (beta chain) sequence together with its context. This record comes from a study of blood T cell repertoires in COVID-19. The table came from immunoSEQ multiplex PCR; TCRdb's copy has only in-frame clones and leaves some out. The sample includes some 73,000 clones, 82% seen only once; the top ten take around 3.9%. The material sequenced was peripheral blood. This TCR was sampled from a woman aged 55-75 years with acute or convalescent COVID-19.

CDR3 nucleotides: TGTGCCAGCAGAGCGGACAGGGGAACAAGCGGCTACACCTTC. Translation: CASRADRGTSGYTF. This sequence joins TRBV6-5 and TRBJ1-2, with 9 bases identical to TRBD1. CDR1 is MNHEY and CDR2 is SVGAGI in the germline V gene. The trim removed 6 bases at V and 8 bases at J, leaving 10 bases unmatched. There are 14 residues in the CDR3.